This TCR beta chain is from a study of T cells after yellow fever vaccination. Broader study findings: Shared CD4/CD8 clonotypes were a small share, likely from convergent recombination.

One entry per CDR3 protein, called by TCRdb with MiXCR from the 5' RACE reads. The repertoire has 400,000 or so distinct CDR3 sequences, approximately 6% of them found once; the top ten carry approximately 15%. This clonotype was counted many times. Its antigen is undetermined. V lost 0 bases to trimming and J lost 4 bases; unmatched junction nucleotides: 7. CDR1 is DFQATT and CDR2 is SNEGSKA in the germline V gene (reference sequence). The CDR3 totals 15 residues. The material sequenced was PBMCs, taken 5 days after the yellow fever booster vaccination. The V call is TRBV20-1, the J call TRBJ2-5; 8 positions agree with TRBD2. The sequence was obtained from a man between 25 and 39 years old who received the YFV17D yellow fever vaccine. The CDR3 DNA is TGCAGTGCTAGAGATCTCCCGGCGGGAGGAGAGACCCAGTACTTC. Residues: CSARDLPAGGETQYF.